Shown below are 2 T cell receptor beta chains from a single sample sequenced in a study of blood T cells in healthy people across ages. The authors ran a second PCR of roughly 6 to 11 cycles using a sample-barcoded 5' primer and a J-beta primer mix. One entry per CDR3 protein results from TCRdb running MiXCR on the 5' RACE reads. The sample shows roughly 1.5 million distinct CDR3 sequences, roughly 43% of them seen only once. The specimen sequenced was blood. These receptors were collected from a woman aged 18-35 years in good health.

The rearrangement uses TRBV7-9 and TRBJ1-1; D is unresolved. Looked up from germline, CDR1 is SEHNR and CDR2 is FQNEAQ (reference sequence). Trimming removed 0 bases from V and 3 bases from J, with 5 bases in between. The CDR3 has 13 amino acids. CDR3 region: CASSLAEDTEAFF. The CDR3 nucleotides read TGTGCCAGCAGCTTAGCTGAAGACACTGAAGCTTTCTTT.

The chain joins TRBV7-2 to TRBJ2-6; no firm D call. The V gene lost 5 bases and the J gene lost 0 bases, with 8 bases spanning the gap. Germline V gene sequence: CDR1 SGHTA, CDR2 FQGNSA. This CDR3 comprises 15 residues. The CDR3 DNA sequence: TGTGCCAGCAGCCCCATAGACTCTGGGGCCAACGTCCTGACTTTC. Its protein is CASSPIDSGANVLTF. Full variable domain (outside the CDR3, taken from reference TRBV7-2 and TRBJ2-6): GAGVSQSPSNKVTEKGKDVELRCDPISGHTALYWYRQSLGQGLEFLIYFQGNSAPDKSGLPSDRFSAERTGGSVSTLTIQRTQQEDSAVYLCASSPIDSGANVLTFGAGSRLTVL.